This T cell receptor (beta chain) was sequenced during a study of regulatory T cells in long-lasting Graves disease. Points from the study as a whole: Sharing of public clonotypes was greater in persistent patients (2,741) than in new patients (around 880). TRBV28 was favored in persistent disease, as were TRBJ1-2 and TRBJ2-5.

Libraries of TCR beta came from iRepertoire HTBI primers plus Arm-PCR of CDR3 regions. TCRdb reprocessed the multiplex PCR reads with MiXCR, giving one entry per CDR3 protein. The sample lists about half a million distinct CDR3 sequences; more than 10% were seen once. About this clonotype itself: What it binds is unknown.

Time point specified: newly diagnosed GD, antithyroid drugs for less than 3 months. RNA from PBMCs was the source of the TCR library. CDR3 length: 15 residues. V lost 3 bases to trimming and J lost 4 bases, with 12 bases between them. Germline CDR1 is MNHEY and CDR2 is SVGAGI. These sequences were also reported in another study, on T cells in Graves' hyperthyroidism and ophthalmopathy. From that study: Patients counted as stable if ophthalmopathy did not develop within 18 months.

The chain has TRBV6-5 and TRBJ1-4; no clear D. Sequenced here: peripheral blood mononuclear cells (PBMCs), sampled at new diagnosis, from a patient treated with antithyroid drugs. This TCR derives from a young woman with Graves disease. The CDR3 region is CASSYSRADNEKLFF. The CDR3 DNA reads TGTGCCAGCAGTTATTCACGGGCGGATAATGAAAAACTGTTTTTT.